What follows is one T cell receptor (beta chain) and its context. This clonotype was detected only a few times. What this receptor recognizes is not known. Nothing much larger sits one base from this clone, and base qualities are not available. This specimen comes from a study of T-cell memory formation after mild COVID-19 (dated by TCRdb to about 2021). Some background on the complete study: TCR sequence clusters from the two donors were largely donor specific. In a couple of donors, T-cell clones that expanded and contracted after mild COVID-19 were followed by sequencing TCRalpha and TCRbeta repertoires longitudinally. The cohort comprised two young, previously healthy adult volunteers, one female and one male. On the study overall, not on this receptor specifically: Contracting CD4+ clones were located mainly in the CM and EM memory subsets, whereas CD8+ clones were found to be enriched in EMRA. SARS-CoV-2 specificity was not confirmed for the second-wave clones peaking on day 37. The study covered only a couple of mild cases, and larger cohorts including severe cases with pre-infection samples were considered necessary. Balanced CD4/CD8 phenotypes were observed for clones contracting from day 15 to 85, whereas a bias towards CD4+ was observed for a second wave of clones expanding from day 15 to 37. Some responding clones were detected in pre-infection memory, suggesting pre-existing cross-reactive memory T cells joined the SARS-CoV-2 response.

PBMCs were isolated by Ficoll-Paque density gradient centrifugation. The sequencer was an Illumina NovaSeq 6000. TCRalpha and TCRbeta cDNA libraries were constructed by 5'RACE with constant-segment primers, with sample barcodes and unique molecular identifiers being introduced. Trizol reagent was used to extract RNA from every sample. Library amplification was performed in two PCR steps, and a second sample barcode and Illumina TruSeq adapters were introduced in the second step. Sequencing of libraries was performed on an Illumina NovaSeq with 2 x 150 bp paired-end reads. As for the original processing: The reads were demultiplexed and collapsed into UMI-guided consensus sequences using migec v1.2.7. Using mixcr v2.1.11, UMI consensuses were aligned to TRA and TRB V and J templates and then assembled into clonotypes. Clonotypes were classified as expanded or contracted when called significant by both edgeR and NoisET, with noise models trained on biological replicates. For edgeR calls, the thresholds were a false discovery rate-adjusted p below 0.01 and a log2 fold-change of 1. PCA with hierarchical clustering of max-normalized trajectories of the 1000 most abundant clonotypes was used as exploratory dynamics analysis. Separately sequenced CD4+ and CD8+ repertoires were used to assign a CD4 or CD8 phenotype to each responding clone. TCRdb redid the processing of the public reads, applying fastp at Q25 and MiXCR, and retained in-frame beta chains. Each record represents a unique CDR3 protein, reported with the most common genes and DNA among its rows. TCRdb's processing, not the authors' own work, is the source of the V and J calls. The sample table shows fewer than 350,000 distinct CDR3 sequences, and around a sixth are seen once. The ten most abundant clones make up approximately 20% of the sample.

This TCR was sampled from a man aged 18-30 years who had mild COVID-19 (a few samples of this study predate the infection). The sample titles of this study are shuffled in the database, so cell type and time point are left out; the donor was told from shared clones. The sample consisted of PBMCs or a T cell subset sorted from them (not recorded which).

The bases are TGCGCCAGCAGCCTAAGGGACAACGAAAAACTGTTTTTT. Translated, it gives CASSLRDNEKLFF. The chain is assembled from TRBV4-3 and TRBJ1-4, with a tentative D gene TRBD1 over 6 matching bases. V loses 4 bases of germline sequence and J loses 8 bases, and the interval between the two ends is 11 bases. The CDR3 runs 13 amino acids, cysteine and phenylalanine included. Only the CDR3 portion is preserved as DNA: 39 bases, with reading frame beginning at the first base. In the germline V gene, CDR1 corresponds to LGHNA and CDR2 to YSLEER.